Described below is a single TCR beta chain sequence and its context. There is no known antigen for this receptor. Base qualities are not recorded, but no much larger clone differs from it by a single base. TCR beta repertoires were profiled from peripheral blood of roughly 13 young patients with multiple sclerosis to demonstrate the VDJtools post-analysis software. The patients with multiple sclerosis were children and adolescents between 6 and 15 years of age. This entry belongs to a study of post-analysis software for immune sequencing data (dated by TCRdb to the mid-2010s). About the study as a whole: Recorded disease courses included relapsing-remitting, secondary progressive and progressive-relapsing multiple sclerosis, with some patients lacking subtype annotation. The patient repertoires were compared against 11 previously published healthy control repertoires obtained from donors aged roughly 6 to 28 years. A subset of samples was prepared in parallel using single-end sample barcoding, then pooled and co-amplified after Illumina adapter ligation.

Summary of the overall study and its limitations: A few TRBV segments, including TRBV5-6, TRBV5-1 and TRBV20-1, were significantly more frequent in patients than controls. Multiple sclerosis patients had significantly lower normalized Chao1 diversity than controls, a result that suggests substantial peripheral T-cell clonal expansion. The control group was slightly older than the multiple sclerosis patient group. Direct clustering with F measure showed strong co-clustering of samples prepared in the same batch, prompting a batch-effect correction.

Library method: PCR. Instrument on record: Illumina HiSeq 2500. Unique molecular identifiers were incorporated into TCR beta cDNA libraries to reduce PCR and sequencing biases. Approximately 500,000 cDNA molecules were obtained per 1 to 10 million input T cells, so each molecule approximated one T cell. The same protocol used for the earlier healthy control dataset was applied to prepare and sequence the patient libraries. Within a given batch, samples were prepared together, multiplexed and sequenced on the same HiSeq lane. On the study's bioinformatics: MIGEC handled the raw barcoded reads, throwing out single-read molecular identifier groups before consensus assembly and CDR3 extraction. Clonotype tables were post-analysed with VDJtools, normalizing diversity by down-sampling all datasets to the smallest sample size. To correct batch-related cross-sample contamination, repertoire overlap clustering matched CDR3 amino acid sequences but not nucleotide sequences. In TCRdb, the public reads were trimmed at Q25 with fastp and aligned with MiXCR, with productive beta chains retained. Rows matching on CDR3 protein sequence are summarized as one entry with the most common DNA and genes. TCRdb, rather than the study authors, made the V and J calls. Recorded for this sample are 350,000 to 500,000 distinct CDR3 sequences; approximately 37% of them occurred a single time. The ten largest clones capture about 7.6% of the sample.

V sheds 4 bases and J sheds 7 bases, leaving 14 bases between their ends. The CDR1 and CDR2 encoded by the germline V gene are MNHEY and SVGEGT. Measured from the cysteine to the phenylalanine, the CDR3 is 13 residues long. The only DNA kept is the CDR3, 39 bases in frame from the first base. The sequence came from a girl aged 2-10 years with multiple sclerosis. The chain was built from TRBV6-2 or TRBV6-3 and TRBJ2-7; no D gene is confidently identified. The specimen sequenced was blood. The sequenced DNA is TGTGCCAGCAGTTCAGGACCCGCTGGGGAGCAGTACTTC. This encodes CASSSGPAGEQYF.